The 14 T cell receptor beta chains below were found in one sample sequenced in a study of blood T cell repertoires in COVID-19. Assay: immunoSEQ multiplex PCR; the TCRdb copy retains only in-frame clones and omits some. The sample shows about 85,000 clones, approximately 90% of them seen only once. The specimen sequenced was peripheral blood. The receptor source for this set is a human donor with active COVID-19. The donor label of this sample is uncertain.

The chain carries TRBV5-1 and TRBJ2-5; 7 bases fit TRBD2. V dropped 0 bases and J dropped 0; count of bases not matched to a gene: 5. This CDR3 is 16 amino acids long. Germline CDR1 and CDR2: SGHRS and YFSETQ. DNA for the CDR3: TGCGCCAGCAGCTTGGCGACGGGGGGAAACCAAGAGACCCAGTACTTC. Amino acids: CASSLATGGNQETQYF.

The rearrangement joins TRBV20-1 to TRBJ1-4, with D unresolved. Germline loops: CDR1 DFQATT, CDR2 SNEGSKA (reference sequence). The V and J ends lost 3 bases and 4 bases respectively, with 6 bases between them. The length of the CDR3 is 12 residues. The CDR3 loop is CSASWSNEKLFF. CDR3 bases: TGCAGTGCTAGTTGGAGTAATGAAAAACTGTTTTTT.

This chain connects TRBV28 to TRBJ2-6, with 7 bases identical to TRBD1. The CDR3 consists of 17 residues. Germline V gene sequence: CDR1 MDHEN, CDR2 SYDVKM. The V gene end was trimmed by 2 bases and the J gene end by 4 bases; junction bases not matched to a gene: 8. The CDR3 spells CASSLRQGRLGANVLTF. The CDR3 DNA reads TGTGCCAGCAGTTTACGACAGGGACGTCTCGGGGCCAACGTCCTGACTTTC.

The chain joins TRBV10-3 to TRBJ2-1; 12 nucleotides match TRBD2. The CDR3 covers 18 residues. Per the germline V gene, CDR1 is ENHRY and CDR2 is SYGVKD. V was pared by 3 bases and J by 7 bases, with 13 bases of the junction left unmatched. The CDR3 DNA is TGTGCCATCAGTGATCGAGGGGAGACTAGCGGGGGTAAAAATGAGCAGTTCTTC. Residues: CAISDRGETSGGKNEQFF.

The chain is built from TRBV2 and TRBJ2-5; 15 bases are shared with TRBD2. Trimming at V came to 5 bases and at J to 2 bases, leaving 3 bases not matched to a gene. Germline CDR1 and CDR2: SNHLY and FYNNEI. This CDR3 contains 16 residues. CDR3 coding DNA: TGTGCCAGCAGTCTAGGACTAGCGGGGGGGCAAGAGACCCAGTACTTC. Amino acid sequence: CASSLGLAGGQETQYF.

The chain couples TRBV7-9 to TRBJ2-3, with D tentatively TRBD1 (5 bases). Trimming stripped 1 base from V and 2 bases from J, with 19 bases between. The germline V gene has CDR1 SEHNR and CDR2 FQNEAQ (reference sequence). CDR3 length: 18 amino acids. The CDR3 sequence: CASSLDPGRVGLTDTQYF. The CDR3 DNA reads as TGTGCCAGCAGCTTAGACCCCGGCAGGGTAGGCCTCACAGATACGCAGTATTTT. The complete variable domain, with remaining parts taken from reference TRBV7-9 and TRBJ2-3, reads DTGVSQNPRHKITKRGQNVTFRCDPISEHNRLYWYRQTLGQGPEFLTYFQNEAQLEKSRLLSDRFSAERPKGSFSTLEIQRTEQGDSAMYLCASSLDPGRVGLTDTQYFGPGTRLTVL.

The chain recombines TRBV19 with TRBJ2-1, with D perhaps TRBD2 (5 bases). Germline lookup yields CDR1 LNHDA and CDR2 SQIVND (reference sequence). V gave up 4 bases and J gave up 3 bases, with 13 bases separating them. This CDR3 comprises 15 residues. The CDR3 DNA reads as TGTGCCAGTAGTAGGGAGCAGCAGCTCTACAATGAGCAGTTCTTC. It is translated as CASSREQQLYNEQFF.

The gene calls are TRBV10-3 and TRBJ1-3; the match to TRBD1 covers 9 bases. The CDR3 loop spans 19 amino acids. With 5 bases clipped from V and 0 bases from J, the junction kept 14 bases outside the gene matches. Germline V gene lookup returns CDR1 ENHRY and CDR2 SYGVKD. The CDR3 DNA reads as TGTGCCATCAGTCTTCCCGTGGGGGACAGGGCACTCTCTGGAAACACCATATATTTT. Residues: CAISLPVGDRALSGNTIYF.

The CDR3 loop is CASSRRGSYEQYF. The DNA of the CDR3 is TGTGCCAGCAGCCGCAGGGGCTCCTACGAGCAGTACTTC. The genes are TRBV7-9 and TRBJ2-7; D is perhaps TRBD1 (6 bases). The germline V gene has CDR1 SEHNR and CDR2 FQNEAQ (reference sequence). V was shortened by 5 bases and J by 0 bases, with 8 bases between the two germline ends. The length of the CDR3 is 13 residues.

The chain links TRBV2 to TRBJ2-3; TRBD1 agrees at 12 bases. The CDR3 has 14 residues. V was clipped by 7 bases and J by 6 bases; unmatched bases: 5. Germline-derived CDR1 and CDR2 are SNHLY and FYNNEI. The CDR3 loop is CASIRDRGQDTQYF. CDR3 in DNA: TGTGCCAGCATCCGGGACAGGGGGCAGGATACGCAGTATTTT.

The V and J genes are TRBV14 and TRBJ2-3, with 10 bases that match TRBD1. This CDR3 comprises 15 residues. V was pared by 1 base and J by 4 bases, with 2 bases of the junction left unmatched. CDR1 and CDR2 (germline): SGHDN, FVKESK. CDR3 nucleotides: TGTGCCAGCAGCCAAGGACAGGGGGCGTCAGATACGCAGTATTTT. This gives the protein CASSQGQGASDTQYF.

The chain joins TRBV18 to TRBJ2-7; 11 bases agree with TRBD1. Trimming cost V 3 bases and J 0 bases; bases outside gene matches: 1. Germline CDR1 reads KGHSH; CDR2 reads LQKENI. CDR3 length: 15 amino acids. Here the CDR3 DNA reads TGTGCCAGCTCACCGGGGACAGGGGGCTCCTACGAGCAGTACTTC. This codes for CASSPGTGGSYEQYF.

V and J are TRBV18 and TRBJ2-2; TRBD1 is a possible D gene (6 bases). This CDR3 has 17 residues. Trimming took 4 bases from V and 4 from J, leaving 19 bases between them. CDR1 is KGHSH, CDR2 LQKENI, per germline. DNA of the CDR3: TGTGCCAGCTCACTGACACAGGGCGCGGATTCCACCGGGGAGCTGTTTTTT. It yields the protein CASSLTQGADSTGELFF.

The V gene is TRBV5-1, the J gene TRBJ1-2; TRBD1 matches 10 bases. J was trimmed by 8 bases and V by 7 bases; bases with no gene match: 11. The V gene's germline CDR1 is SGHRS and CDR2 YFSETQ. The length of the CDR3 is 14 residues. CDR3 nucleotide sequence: TGCGCCAGCTTCCTCACGGGACAGGGGAGGGGCTACACCTTC. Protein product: CASFLTGQGRGYTF. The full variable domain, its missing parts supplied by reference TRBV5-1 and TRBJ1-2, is KAGVTQTPRYLIKTRGQQVTLSCSPISGHRSVSWYQQTPGQGLQFLFEYFSETQRNKGNFPGRFSGRQFSNSRSEMNVSTLELGDSALYLCASFLTGQGRGYTFGSGTRLTVV.